This T cell receptor beta chain was profiled in a study of CD8+ T cells in alopecia areata. Overall study results and limits: The study found higher clonality in lesional than normal scalp, especially in alopecia totalis/universalis. The study found TCR sharing across patients less clear than in mice, possibly for HLA reasons.

To note about this clone: Antigen specificity is unknown.

Germline values: CDR1 LGHNA, CDR2 YSLEER. This CDR3 comprises 14 residues. The V end lost 1 base, the J end lost 5 bases, and 10 bases lay between the germline ends. RNA extraction was followed by reverse transcription into cDNA, which acted as the sequencing template. Profiling relied on immunoSEQ multiplex PCR, and the TCRdb table lists in-frame clones only, not all of them. The data show 35,000 or so clones, roughly half seen once. CD25+CD127- cells were sorted from CD4+ cells in roughly five patients. In alopecia areata patients, both lesional scalp punch biopsies and peripheral blood were collected.

The V call is TRBV4-3, the J call TRBJ2-3; D remains ambiguous. The sequenced sample was CD4+ Tregs sorted from blood. This clonotype originated in a human donor with alopecia areata. The CDR3 region is CASSQVLSRDTQYF. In DNA form, the CDR3 reads TGCGCCAGCAGCCAAGTCCTTAGCCGAGATACGCAGTATTTT.